This TCR beta chain was identified during a study of blood T cells in healthy people across ages. Sample-barcoded 5' priming and a J-beta primer mix drove a second PCR of about 6 to 12 cycles. Each cDNA molecule received a tag from a template-switch adaptor that had 12 random nucleotides. TCRdb passed the 5' RACE reads through MiXCR, listing each CDR3 protein once. Of hundreds of thousands of distinct CDR3 sequences in the sample, 25% to 30% were seen once. This clonotype was seen once. Its antigen is still unknown. General observations from the study: Naive T cell percentage by flow cytometry tracked strongly with beta diversity.

Isolation yielded PBMCs, at least 7 million per sample, in every case. RNA extraction gave at least 5.5 micrograms of total RNA per sample. The CDR3 is 14 amino acids. Germline CDR1 and CDR2: LNHDA and SQIVND (reference sequence). Trimming cost V 3 bases and J 9 bases, with 15 bases left between them. Input material: blood. The receptor's source is a woman aged 70-85 years in good health. The gene calls are TRBV19 and TRBJ1-5, with D perhaps matching TRBD1 (6 bases). CDR3 region: CASSIKREGVPQHF. CDR3 nucleotides: TGTGCCAGTAGTATTAAAAGGGAGGGGGTGCCCCAGCATTTT.